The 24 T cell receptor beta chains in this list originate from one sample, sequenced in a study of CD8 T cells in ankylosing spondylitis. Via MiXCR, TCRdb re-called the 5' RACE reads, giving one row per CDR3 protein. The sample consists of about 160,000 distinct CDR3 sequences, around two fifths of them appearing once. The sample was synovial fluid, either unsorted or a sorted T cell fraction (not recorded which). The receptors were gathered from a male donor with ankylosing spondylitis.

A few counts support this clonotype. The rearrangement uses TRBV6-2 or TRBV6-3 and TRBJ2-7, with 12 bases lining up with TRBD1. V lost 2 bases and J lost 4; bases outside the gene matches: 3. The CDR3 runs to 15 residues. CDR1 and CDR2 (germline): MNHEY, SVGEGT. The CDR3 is CASSYRDRGPYEQYF. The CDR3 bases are TGTGCCAGCAGTTACAGGGACAGGGGGCCATACGAGCAGTACTTC.

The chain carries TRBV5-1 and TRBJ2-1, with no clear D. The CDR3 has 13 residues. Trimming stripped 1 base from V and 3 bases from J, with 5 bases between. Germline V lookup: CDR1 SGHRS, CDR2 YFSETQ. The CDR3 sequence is CASSLFSYNEQFF. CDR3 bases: TGCGCCAGCAGCTTGTTTAGCTACAATGAGCAGTTCTTC. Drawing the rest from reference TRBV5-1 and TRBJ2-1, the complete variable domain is KAGVTQTPRYLIKTRGQQVTLSCSPISGHRSVSWYQQTPGQGLQFLFEYFSETQRNKGNFPGRFSGRQFSNSRSEMNVSTLELGDSALYLCASSLFSYNEQFFGPGTRLTVL.

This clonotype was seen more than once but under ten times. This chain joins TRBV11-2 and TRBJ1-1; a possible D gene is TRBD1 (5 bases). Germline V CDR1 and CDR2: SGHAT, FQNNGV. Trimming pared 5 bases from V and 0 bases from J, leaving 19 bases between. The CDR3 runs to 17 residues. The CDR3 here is CASSQAVWGVMNTEAFF. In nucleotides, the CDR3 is TGTGCCAGCAGCCAAGCGGTGTGGGGGGTAATGAACACTGAAGCTTTCTTT.

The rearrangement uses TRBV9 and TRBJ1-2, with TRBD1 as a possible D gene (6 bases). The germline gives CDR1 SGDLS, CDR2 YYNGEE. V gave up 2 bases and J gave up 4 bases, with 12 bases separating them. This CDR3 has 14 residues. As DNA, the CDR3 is TGTGCCAGCAGCGTGGCAGGGGAGTTCTATGGCTACACCTTC. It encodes CASSVAGEFYGYTF.

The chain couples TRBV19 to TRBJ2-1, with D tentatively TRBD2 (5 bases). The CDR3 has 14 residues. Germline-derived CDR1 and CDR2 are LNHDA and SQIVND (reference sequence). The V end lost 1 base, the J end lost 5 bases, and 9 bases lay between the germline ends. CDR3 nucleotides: TGTGCCAGTAGTATAGGAGCGGCTAACAATGAGCAGTTCTTC. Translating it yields CASSIGAANNEQFF.

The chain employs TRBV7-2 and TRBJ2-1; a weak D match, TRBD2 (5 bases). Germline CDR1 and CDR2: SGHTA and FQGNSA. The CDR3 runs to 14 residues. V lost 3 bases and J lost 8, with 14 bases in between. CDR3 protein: CASSFSQYGDEQFF. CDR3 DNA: TGTGCCAGCAGCTTTTCTCAGTACGGGGATGAGCAGTTCTTC. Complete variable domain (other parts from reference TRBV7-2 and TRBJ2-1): GAGVSQSPSNKVTEKGKDVELRCDPISGHTALYWYRQSLGQGLEFLIYFQGNSAPDKSGLPSDRFSAERTGGSVSTLTIQRTQQEDSAVYLCASSFSQYGDEQFFGPGTRLTVL.

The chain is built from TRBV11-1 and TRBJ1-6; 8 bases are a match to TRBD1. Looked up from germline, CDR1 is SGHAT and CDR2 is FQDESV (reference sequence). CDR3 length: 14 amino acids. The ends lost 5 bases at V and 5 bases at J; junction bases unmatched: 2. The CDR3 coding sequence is TGTGCCAGCAGCCGGACAGGGAATAATTCACCCCTCCACTTT. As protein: CASSRTGNNSPLHF.

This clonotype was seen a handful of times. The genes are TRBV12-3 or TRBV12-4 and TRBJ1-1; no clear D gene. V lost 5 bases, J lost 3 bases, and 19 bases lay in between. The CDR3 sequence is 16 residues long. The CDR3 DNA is TGTGCCAGCAGTCGGCCCTGGGCAACTAGGGACACTGAAGCTTTCTTT. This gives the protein CASSRPWATRDTEAFF.

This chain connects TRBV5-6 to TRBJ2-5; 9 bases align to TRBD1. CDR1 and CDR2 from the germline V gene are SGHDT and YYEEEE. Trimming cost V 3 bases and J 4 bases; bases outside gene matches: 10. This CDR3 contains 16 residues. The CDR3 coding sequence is TGTGCCAGCAGCTGGGGGGGACACAGGGGGCTAGAGACCCAGTACTTC. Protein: CASSWGGHRGLETQYF.

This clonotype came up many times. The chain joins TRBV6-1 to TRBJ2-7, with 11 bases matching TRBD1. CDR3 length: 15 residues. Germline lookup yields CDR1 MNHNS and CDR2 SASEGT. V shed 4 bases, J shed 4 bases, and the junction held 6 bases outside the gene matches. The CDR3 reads CASSAGQGVRYEQYF. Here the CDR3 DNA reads TGTGCCAGCAGTGCGGGACAGGGGGTAAGGTACGAGCAGTACTTC.

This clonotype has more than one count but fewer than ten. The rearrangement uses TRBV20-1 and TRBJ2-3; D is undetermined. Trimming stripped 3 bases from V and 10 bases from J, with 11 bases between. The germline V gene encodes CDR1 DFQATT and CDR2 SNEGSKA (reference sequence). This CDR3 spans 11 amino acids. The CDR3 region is CSASKRFAQYF. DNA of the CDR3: TGCAGTGCTAGTAAAAGGTTCGCGCAGTATTTT.

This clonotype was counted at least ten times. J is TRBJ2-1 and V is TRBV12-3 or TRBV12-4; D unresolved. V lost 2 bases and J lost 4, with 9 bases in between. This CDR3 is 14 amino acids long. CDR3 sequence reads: CASSLSVRYNEQFF. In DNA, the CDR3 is TGTGCCAGCAGTTTAAGTGTCAGGTACAATGAGCAGTTCTTC.

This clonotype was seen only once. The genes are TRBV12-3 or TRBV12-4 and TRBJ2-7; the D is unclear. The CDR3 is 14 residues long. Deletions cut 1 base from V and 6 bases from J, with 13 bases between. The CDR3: CASSLDWELSEQYF. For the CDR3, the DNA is TGTGCCAGCAGTTTAGATTGGGAACTCAGCGAGCAGTACTTC.

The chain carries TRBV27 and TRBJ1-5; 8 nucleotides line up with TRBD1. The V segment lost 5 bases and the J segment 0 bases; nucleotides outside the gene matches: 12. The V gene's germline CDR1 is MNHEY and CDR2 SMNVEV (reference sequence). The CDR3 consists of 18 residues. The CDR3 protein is CASSPRGDRPYSNQPQHF. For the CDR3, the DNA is TGTGCCAGCAGTCCAAGGGGGGACAGGCCATATAGCAATCAGCCCCAGCATTTT.

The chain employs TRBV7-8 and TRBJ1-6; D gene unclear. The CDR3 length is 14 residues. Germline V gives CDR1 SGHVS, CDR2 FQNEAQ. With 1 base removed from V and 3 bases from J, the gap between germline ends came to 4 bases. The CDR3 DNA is TGTGCCAGCAGCTTAGACTTCTATAATTCACCCCTCCACTTT. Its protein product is CASSLDFYNSPLHF.

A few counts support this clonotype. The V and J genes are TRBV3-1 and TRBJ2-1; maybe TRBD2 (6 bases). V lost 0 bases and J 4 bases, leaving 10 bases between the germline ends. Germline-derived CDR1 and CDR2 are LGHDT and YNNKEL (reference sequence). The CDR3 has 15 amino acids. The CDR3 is CASSQELARYNEQFF. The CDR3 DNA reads TGTGCCAGCAGCCAAGAGCTAGCGCGATACAATGAGCAGTTCTTC.

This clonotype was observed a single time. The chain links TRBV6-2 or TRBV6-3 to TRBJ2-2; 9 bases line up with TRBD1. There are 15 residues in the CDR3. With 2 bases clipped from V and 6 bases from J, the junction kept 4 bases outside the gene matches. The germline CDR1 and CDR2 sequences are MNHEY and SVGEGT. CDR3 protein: CASSYPGQGPGELFF. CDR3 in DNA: TGTGCCAGCAGTTACCCGGGACAGGGCCCCGGGGAGCTGTTTTTT.

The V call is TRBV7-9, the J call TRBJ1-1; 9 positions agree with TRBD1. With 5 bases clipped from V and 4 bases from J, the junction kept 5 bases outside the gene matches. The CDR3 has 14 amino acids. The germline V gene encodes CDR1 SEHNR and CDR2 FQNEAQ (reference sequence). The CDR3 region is CASSLMTGGTEAFF. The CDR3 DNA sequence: TGTGCCAGCAGCCTCATGACAGGGGGCACTGAAGCTTTCTTT.

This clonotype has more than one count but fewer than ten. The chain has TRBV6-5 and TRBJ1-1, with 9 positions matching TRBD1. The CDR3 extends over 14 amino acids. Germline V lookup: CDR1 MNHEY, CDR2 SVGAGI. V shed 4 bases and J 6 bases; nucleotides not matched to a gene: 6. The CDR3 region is CASSLTGGTSEAFF. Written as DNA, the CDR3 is TGTGCCAGCAGTTTGACAGGGGGGACCTCTGAAGCTTTCTTT.

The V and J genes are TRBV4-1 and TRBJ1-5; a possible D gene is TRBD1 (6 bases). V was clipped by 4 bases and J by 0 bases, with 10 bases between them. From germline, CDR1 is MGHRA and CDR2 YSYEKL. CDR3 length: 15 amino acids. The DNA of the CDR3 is TGCGCCAGCAGCCCCCAGGGGAATAGCAATCAGCCCCAGCATTTT. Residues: CASSPQGNSNQPQHF.

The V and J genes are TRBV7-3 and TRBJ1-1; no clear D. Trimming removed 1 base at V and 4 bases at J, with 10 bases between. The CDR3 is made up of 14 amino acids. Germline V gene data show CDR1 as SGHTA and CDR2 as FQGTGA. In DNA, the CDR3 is TGTGCCAGCAGCTTAAGACCAGGCTCCACTGAAGCTTTCTTT. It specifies CASSLRPGSTEAFF.

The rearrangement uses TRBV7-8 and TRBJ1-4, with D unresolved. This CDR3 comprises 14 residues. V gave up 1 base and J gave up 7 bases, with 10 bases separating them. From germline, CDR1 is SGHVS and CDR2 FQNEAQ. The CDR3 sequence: CASSLGWAGEKLFF. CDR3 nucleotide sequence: TGTGCCAGCAGCTTAGGTTGGGCGGGTGAAAAACTGTTTTTT.

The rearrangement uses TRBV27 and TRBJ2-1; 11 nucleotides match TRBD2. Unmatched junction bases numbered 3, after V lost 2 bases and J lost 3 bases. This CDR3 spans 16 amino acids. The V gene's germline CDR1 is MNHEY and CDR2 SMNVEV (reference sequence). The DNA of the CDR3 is TGTGCCAGCAGTTTAGGTACTAGCGGGGGCTACAATGAGCAGTTCTTC. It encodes CASSLGTSGGYNEQFF.

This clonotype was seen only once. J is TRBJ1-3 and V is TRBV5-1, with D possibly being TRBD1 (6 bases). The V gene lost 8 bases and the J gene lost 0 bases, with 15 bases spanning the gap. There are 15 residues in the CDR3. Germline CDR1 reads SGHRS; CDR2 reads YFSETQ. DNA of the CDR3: TGCGCCAGTTCTAGGGGGGCAGGCTCTGGAAACACCATATATTTT. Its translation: CASSRGAGSGNTIYF.